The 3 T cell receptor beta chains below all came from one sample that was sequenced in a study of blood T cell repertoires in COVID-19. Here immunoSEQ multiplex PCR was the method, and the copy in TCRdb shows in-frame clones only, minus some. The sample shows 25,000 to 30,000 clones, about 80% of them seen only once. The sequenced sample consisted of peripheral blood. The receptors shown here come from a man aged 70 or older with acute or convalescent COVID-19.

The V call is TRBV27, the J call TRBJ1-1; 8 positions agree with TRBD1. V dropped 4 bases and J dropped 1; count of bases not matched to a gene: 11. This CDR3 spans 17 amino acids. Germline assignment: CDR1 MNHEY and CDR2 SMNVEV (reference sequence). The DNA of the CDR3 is TGTGCCAGCAGTTCTAGGACAGGGAGGGGGAGGAACACTGAAGCTTTCTTT. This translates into CASSSRTGRGRNTEAFF.

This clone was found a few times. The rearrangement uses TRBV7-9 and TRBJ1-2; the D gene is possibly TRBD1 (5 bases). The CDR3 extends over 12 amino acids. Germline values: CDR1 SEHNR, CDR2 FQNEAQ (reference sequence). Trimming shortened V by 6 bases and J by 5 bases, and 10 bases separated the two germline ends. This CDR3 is CASSKGPYGYTF. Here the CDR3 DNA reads TGTGCCAGCAGTAAGGGGCCTTATGGCTACACCTTC.

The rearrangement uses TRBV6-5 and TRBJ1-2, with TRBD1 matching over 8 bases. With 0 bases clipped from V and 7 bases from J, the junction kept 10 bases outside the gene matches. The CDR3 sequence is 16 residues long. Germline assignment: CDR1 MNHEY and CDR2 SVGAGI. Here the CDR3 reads CASSYSNSGGRGGYTF. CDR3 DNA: TGTGCCAGCAGTTACTCGAATTCAGGGGGCCGGGGTGGCTACACCTTC.